Following are 8 T cell receptor beta chains from one sample sequenced in a study of shared clonotypes between healthy human individuals. Positive CCR7 selection of CD45RO-negative cells yielded the naive CD8 cells, and terminally differentiated effector memory CD45RA+ cells were excluded. This table comes from immunoSEQ multiplex PCR, and its TCRdb copy is limited to in-frame clones, with some not included. The table lists more than 500,000 clones, 95% of them singletons. Material for sequencing was naive CD8+ T cells sorted from blood. These receptors were obtained from a woman aged 30 to 39 in good health.

V is TRBV15 and J is TRBJ1-1; D gene unclear. The CDR3 length is 16 residues. Germline V lookup: CDR1 LNHNV, CDR2 YYDKDF (reference sequence). V dropped 5 bases and J dropped 2 bases, with 18 bases sitting between them. DNA for the CDR3: TGTGCCACCAGCTCACGCCCGACAACTTACAACACTGAAGCTTTCTTT. It translates to CATSSRPTTYNTEAFF.

The chain recombines TRBV27 with TRBJ1-1; unclear D gene. The CDR3 contains 13 residues. Per the germline V gene, CDR1 is MNHEY and CDR2 is SMNVEV (reference sequence). V was clipped by 7 bases and J by 1 base, with 10 bases between them. DNA for the CDR3: TGTGCCAGCAATTCTGACCCGAACACTGAAGCTTTCTTT. Encoded protein: CASNSDPNTEAFF.

This chain joins TRBV10-2 and TRBJ1-1; a possible D gene is TRBD1 (5 bases). The CDR3 loop spans 12 amino acids. Germline V gene sequence: CDR1 WSHSY, CDR2 SAAADI. The V end was cut by 5 bases, the J end by 6 bases, with 10 bases between. DNA for the CDR3: TGCGCCAGCAGTTCAAGGGGACCTGAAGCTTTCTTT. Its protein product is CASSSRGPEAFF.

V is TRBV2 and J is TRBJ2-7; 7 positions match TRBD2. The trim removed 4 bases at V and 6 bases at J, leaving 9 bases unmatched. Germline V gene sequence: CDR1 SNHLY, CDR2 FYNNEI. The CDR3 extends over 14 amino acids. The CDR3 spells CASSAFAGEGEQYF. The CDR3 nucleotides read TGTGCCAGCAGTGCTTTTGCGGGAGAGGGCGAGCAGTACTTC.

The CDR3: CASSTSGGDYEQYF. The DNA of the CDR3 is TGTGCCAGCAGTACTAGCGGAGGGGACTACGAGCAGTACTTC. The V and J genes are TRBV7-9 and TRBJ2-7, with TRBD2 matching over 8 bases. Germline CDR1 is SEHNR and CDR2 is FQNEAQ (reference sequence). Trimming removed 6 bases from V and 3 bases from J; junction bases left unmatched: 7. CDR3 length: 14 amino acids.

The chain has TRBV28 and TRBJ2-7; a weak D match, TRBD2 (6 bases). Germline loops: CDR1 MDHEN, CDR2 SYDVKM. V shed 6 bases and J shed 1 base, with 10 bases lying between them. This CDR3 comprises 13 residues. CDR3 nucleotides: TGTGCCAGCAGATTAGGACTATCCTACGAGCAGTACTTC. As protein: CASRLGLSYEQYF.

The chain is built from TRBV5-3 and TRBJ2-3, with 7 bases identical to TRBD1. TRBV5-3 is classed as an ORF, of uncertain function. Trimming cost V 4 bases and J 9 bases; bases outside gene matches: 17. The CDR3 length is 16 residues. The CDR3 DNA follows: TGTGCCAGAAGCCGAAACCGGGACAGTCACTTCGTGACGCAGTATTTT. Its protein is CARSRNRDSHFVTQYF.

The chain recombines TRBV7-9 with TRBJ1-3, with TRBD1 as a possible D gene (5 bases). CDR1 and CDR2 (germline): SEHNR, FQNEAQ (reference sequence). The CDR3 spans 19 residues. The V end was cut by 3 bases, the J end by 7 bases, with 28 bases between. The CDR3 DNA follows: TGTGCCAGCAGCTTCTGGGAGCCGGTCAGGGCCCATAAGTCTAACACCATATATTTT. Encoded protein: CASSFWEPVRAHKSNTIYF.